Listed below are T cell receptor beta chains from one sample, sequenced in a study of CD8 T cells in Susac syndrome. TCRdb recomputed calls from the immunoSEQ multiplex PCR reads with MiXCR, one row per CDR3 protein. The sample shows 150,000 or so distinct CDR3 sequences, around 96% of them seen only once. Specimen: CD4+ T cells from PBMCs. All receptors derive from a human donor with Susac syndrome. Each CDR3 is given with its conserved first and last residue. D genes are given only for firm matches. Some rows have no size entry. The others give once, few or many, or a class for an expanded clone.

J | size | V | D | DNA | CDR3
TRBJ2-3 | . | TRBV9 | . | TGTGCCAGCAGCGTAGGGTCTGGGTTGGATACGCAGTATTTT | CASSVGSGLDTQYF
TRBJ2-3 | once | TRBV7-3 | . | TGTGCCAGCAGCTTAACGGGGGACCCAGATACGCAGTATTTT | CASSLTGDPDTQYF
TRBJ2-3 | once | TRBV29-1 | . | TGCAGCACCTCAAGGGGGACAGATACGCAGTATTTT | CSTSRGTDTQYF
TRBJ1-6 | . | TRBV9 | . | TGTGCCAGCAGCGTAGAGGGGGGAAGGCATTCACCCCTCCACTTT | CASSVEGGRHSPLHF
TRBJ2-3 | . | TRBV20-1 | . | TGCAGTGCGTGGTTTGGCTCCGCGGCAGATACGCAGTATTTT | CSAWFGSAADTQYF
TRBJ2-5 | . | TRBV10-2 | TRBD2 | TGCGCCAGCAGTCCTTTCCAGCGGGGGGTGGAGACCCAGTACTTC | CASSPFQRGVETQYF
TRBJ2-7 | . | TRBV12-3/TRBV12-4 | . | TGTGCCAGCACCCCCGCCGCGAGCTCCTACGAGCAGTACTTC | CASTPAASSYEQYF
TRBJ2-1 | . | TRBV5-1 | . | TGCGCCAGCAGCTTAGGGACACATAAGAACTACAATGAGCAGTTCTTC | CASSLGTHKNYNEQFF
TRBJ2-7 | . | TRBV20-1 | . | TGCAGCACACAGTTAGGGGGGACCAACGAGCAGTACTTC | CSTQLGGTNEQYF
TRBJ1-5 | once | TRBV4-1 | . | TGCGCCAGCAGCCAAGAGGGACCCGGGGAGCCCCAGCATTTT | CASSQEGPGEPQHF
TRBJ2-1 | . | TRBV29-1 | TRBD1 | TGCAGCGGGGGGACAGGGCTCCACAATGAGCAGTTCTTC | CSGGTGLHNEQFF